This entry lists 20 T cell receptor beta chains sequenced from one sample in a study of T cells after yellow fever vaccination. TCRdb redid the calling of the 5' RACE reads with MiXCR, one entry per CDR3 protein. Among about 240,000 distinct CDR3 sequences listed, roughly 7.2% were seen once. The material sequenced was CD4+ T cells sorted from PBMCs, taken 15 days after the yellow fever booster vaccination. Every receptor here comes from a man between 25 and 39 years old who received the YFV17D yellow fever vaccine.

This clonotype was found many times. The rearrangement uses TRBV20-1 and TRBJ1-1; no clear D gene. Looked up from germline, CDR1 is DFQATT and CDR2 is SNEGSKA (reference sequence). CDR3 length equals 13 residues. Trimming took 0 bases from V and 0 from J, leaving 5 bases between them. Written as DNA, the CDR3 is TGCAGTGCTAGAGATCTGGTGAACACTGAAGCTTTCTTT. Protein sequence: CSARDLVNTEAFF.

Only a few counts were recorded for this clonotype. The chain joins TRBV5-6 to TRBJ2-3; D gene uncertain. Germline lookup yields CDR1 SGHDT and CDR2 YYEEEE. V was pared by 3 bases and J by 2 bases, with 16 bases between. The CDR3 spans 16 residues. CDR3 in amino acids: CASSSIGRSITDTQYF. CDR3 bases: TGTGCCAGCAGCTCCATCGGTCGTAGCATCACAGATACGCAGTATTTT.

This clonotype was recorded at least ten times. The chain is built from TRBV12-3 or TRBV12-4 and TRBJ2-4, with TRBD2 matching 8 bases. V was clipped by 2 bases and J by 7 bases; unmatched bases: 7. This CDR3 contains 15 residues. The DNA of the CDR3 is TGTGCCAGCAGTTTATTTACTAGCGGATCCAACATTCAGTACTTC. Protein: CASSLFTSGSNIQYF.

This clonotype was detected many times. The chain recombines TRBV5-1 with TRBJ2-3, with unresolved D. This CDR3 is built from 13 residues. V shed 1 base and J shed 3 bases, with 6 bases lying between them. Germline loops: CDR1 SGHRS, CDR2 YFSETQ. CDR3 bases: TGCGCCAGCAGCTTGAACCCGACAGATACGCAGTATTTT. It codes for CASSLNPTDTQYF.

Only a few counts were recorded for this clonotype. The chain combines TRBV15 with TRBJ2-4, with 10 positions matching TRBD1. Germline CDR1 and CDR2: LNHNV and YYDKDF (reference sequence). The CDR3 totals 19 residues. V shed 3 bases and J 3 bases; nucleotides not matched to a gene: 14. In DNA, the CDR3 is TGTGCCACCAGCAGCCGGGACAGGGGCCACAAACCGCTCAAAAACATTCAGTACTTC. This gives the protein CATSSRDRGHKPLKNIQYF.

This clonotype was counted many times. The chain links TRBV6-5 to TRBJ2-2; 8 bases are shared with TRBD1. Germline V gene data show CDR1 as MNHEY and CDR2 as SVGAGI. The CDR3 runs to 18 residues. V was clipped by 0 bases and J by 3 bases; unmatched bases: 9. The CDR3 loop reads CASSYSVRGRRDTGELFF. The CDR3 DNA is TGTGCCAGCAGTTACTCTGTCAGGGGGCGTCGGGACACCGGGGAGCTGTTTTTT.

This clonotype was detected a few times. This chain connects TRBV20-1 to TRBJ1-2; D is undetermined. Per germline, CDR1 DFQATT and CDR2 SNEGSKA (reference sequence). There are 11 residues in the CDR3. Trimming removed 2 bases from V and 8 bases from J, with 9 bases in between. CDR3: CSARYDGGYTF. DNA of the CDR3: TGCAGTGCTAGATACGACGGGGGCTACACCTTC.

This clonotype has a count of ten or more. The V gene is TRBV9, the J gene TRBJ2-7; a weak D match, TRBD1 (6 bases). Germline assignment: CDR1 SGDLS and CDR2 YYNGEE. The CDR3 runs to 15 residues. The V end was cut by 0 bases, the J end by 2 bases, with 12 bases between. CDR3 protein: CASSVEQGPTYEQYF. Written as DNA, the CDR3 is TGTGCCAGCAGCGTAGAACAGGGACCAACCTACGAGCAGTACTTC.

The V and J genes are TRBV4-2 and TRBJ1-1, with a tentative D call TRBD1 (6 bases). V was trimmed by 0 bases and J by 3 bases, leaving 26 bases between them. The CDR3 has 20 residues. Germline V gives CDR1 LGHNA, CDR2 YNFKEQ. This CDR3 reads CASSQDDTGIWTPKDTEAFF. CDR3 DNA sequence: TGTGCCAGCAGCCAAGATGACACAGGGATATGGACCCCTAAAGACACTGAAGCTTTCTTT.

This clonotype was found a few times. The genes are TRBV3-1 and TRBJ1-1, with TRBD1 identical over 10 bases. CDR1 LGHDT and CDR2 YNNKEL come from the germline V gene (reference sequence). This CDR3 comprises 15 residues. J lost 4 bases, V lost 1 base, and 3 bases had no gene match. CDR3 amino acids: CASSQGRTGGTEAFF. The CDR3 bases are TGTGCCAGCAGCCAAGGACGGACAGGGGGCACTGAAGCTTTCTTT.

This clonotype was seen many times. The CDR3 protein is CASSPDPTPFEKLFF. The CDR3 DNA sequence: TGTGCCAGCAGCCCCGACCCCACGCCTTTCGAAAAACTGTTTTTT. V and J are TRBV7-2 and TRBJ1-4, with D unresolved. Germline V gives CDR1 SGHTA, CDR2 FQGNSA. The CDR3 is made up of 15 amino acids. Trimming shortened V by 5 bases and J by 8 bases, and 18 bases separated the two germline ends.

The CDR3 sequence: CASSGGAGGSETQYF. CDR3 nucleotides: TGCGCCAGCAGCGGGGGAGCGGGAGGATCAGAGACCCAGTACTTC. The chain uses TRBV5-1 and TRBJ2-5; 9 bases match TRBD2. Germline V gene data show CDR1 as SGHRS and CDR2 as YFSETQ. The trim removed 4 bases at V and 4 bases at J, leaving 8 bases unmatched. This CDR3 region has 15 residues. The full variable domain, completed using reference TRBV5-1 and TRBJ2-5, is KAGVTQTPRYLIKTRGQQVTLSCSPISGHRSVSWYQQTPGQGLQFLFEYFSETQRNKGNFPGRFSGRQFSNSRSEMNVSTLELGDSALYLCASSGGAGGSETQYFGPGTRLLVL.

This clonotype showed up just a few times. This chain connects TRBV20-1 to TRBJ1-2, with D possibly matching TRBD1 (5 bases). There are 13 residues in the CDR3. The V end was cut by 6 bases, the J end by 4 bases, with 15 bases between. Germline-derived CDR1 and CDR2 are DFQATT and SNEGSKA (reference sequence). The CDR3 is CSAQAGGPYGYTF. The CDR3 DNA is TGCAGTGCCCAGGCGGGGGGTCCCTATGGCTACACCTTC.

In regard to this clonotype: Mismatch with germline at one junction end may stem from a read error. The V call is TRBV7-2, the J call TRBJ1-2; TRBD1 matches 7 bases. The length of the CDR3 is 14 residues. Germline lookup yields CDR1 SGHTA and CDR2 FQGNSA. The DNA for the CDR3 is TGTGCCAGCAGCACCGGGACAGATCTTTATCCCAACTACTTC. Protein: CASSTGTDLYPNYF. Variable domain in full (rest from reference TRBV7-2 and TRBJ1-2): GAGVSQSPSNKVTEKGKDVELRCDPISGHTALYWYRQSLGQGLEFLIYFQGNSAPDKSGLPSDRFSAERTGGSVSTLTIQRTQQEDSAVYLCASSTGTDLYPNYFGSGTRLTVV.

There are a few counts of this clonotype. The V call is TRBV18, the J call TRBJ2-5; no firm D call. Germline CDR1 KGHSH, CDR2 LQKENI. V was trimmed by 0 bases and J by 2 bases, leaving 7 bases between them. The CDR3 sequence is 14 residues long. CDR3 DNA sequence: TGTGCCAGCTCACCACCGGCGGCTCAAGAGACCCAGTACTTC. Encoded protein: CASSPPAAQETQYF.

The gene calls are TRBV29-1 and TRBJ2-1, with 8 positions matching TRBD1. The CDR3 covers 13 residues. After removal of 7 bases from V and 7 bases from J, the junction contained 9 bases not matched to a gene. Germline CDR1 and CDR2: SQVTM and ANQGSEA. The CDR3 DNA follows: TGCAGCGCTGGGGGCCAGGGGGCGAATGAGCAGTTCTTC. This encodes CSAGGQGANEQFF.

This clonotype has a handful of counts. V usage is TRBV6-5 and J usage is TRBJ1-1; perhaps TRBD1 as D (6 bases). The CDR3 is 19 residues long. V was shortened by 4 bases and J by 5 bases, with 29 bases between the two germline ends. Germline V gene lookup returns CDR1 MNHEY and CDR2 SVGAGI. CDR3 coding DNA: TGTGCCAGCAGTTTTATTATTTATGGGCAGGGGCCGGGAGGGACTGAAGCTTTCTTT. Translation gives CASSFIIYGQGPGGTEAFF.

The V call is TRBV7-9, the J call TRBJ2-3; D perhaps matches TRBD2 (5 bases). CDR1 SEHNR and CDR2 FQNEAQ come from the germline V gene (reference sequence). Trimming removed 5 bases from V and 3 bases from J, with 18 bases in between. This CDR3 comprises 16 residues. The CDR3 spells CASSPGGNRRTDTQYF. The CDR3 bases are TGTGCCAGCAGCCCAGGAGGTAACCGAAGAACAGATACGCAGTATTTT.

The CDR3 sequence: CSASGSTYGYTF. The DNA of the CDR3 is TGCAGTGCTTCCGGGAGTACCTATGGCTACACCTTC. The gene calls are TRBV20-1 and TRBJ1-2; the D is unclear. The CDR3 spans 12 residues. CDR1 is DFQATT and CDR2 is SNEGSKA in the germline V gene (reference sequence). V shed 5 bases and J shed 4 bases, with 11 bases lying between them.

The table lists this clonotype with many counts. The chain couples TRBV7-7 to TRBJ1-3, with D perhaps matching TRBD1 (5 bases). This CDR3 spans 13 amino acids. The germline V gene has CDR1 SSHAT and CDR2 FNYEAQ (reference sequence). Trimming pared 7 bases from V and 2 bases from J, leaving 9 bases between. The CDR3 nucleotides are TGTGCCAGCACCACGGGGCCTGGAAACACCATATATTTT. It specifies CASTTGPGNTIYF.